These 9 T cell receptor beta chains were sequenced from one sample in a study of Tregs in tolerant kidney transplant recipients. Sequenced by immunoSEQ multiplex PCR; TCRdb stores in-frame clones only, minus some. The repertoire table contains some 30,000 clones. Related graft donors supplied nonmyeloablative bone marrow transplants, and mixed chimerism was transient. This material consisted of CD4+ T cells from blood (PBMCs), taken 24 months after the transplant. These receptors all stem from a human patient who received a combined kidney and bone marrow transplant. A share of the T cells may be of graft donor origin.

Concerning this clone: From the germline J gene comes the end of the CDR3, since the read stops 3 residues before it. The chain carries TRBV7-2 and TRBJ2-7, with D possibly matching TRBD2 (5 bases). Trimming took 5 bases from V and 6 from J, leaving 11 bases between them. The germline gives CDR1 SGHTA, CDR2 FQGNSA. The CDR3 runs 12 residues. CDR3 in amino acids: CASSTLVSEQYF. The CDR3 DNA, read in part, is TGTGCCAGCAGCACACTAGTTTCCGAG. Together with reference TRBV7-2 and TRBJ2-7, the CDR3 gives the full variable domain: GAGVSQSPSNKVTEKGKDVELRCDPISGHTALYWYRQSLGQGLEFLIYFQGNSAPDKSGLPSDRFSAERTGGSVSTLTIQRTQQEDSAVYLCASSTLVSEQYFGPGTRLTVT.

Note on this clone: The read halts 3 residues ahead of the CDR3 end, with the missing end drawn from the germline J gene. This sequence joins TRBV2 and TRBJ1-1, with D possibly TRBD1 on 6 matching bases. The CDR3 is made up of 14 amino acids. Trimming shortened V by 6 bases and J by 2 bases, and 13 bases separated the two germline ends. CDR1 and CDR2 from the germline V gene are SNHLY and FYNNEI. CDR3 region: CASSPGHQNTEAFF. The sequenced part of the CDR3 DNA is TGTGCCAGCAGCCCGGGACATCAAAACACTGAA.

Details on this clone: The CDR3 end lies 3 residues beyond the end of the read and is filled in from the germline J gene. This rearrangement joins TRBV6-4 to TRBJ1-1; D remains unclear. Per germline, CDR1 MRHNA and CDR2 SNTAGT. The CDR3 runs 13 residues. Deletions cut 6 bases from V and 0 bases from J, with 8 bases between. The CDR3 bases that were read are TGTGCCAGCAGCCCTACAGTGAACACTGAA. Translated, it gives CASSPTVNTE. Given in full, the CDR3 is CASSPTVNTEAFF.

About this clone: The read finishes 3 residues shy of the CDR3 end, and the germline J gene is used to complete it. This chain joins TRBV20-1 and TRBJ2-5, with D unresolved. The ends were cut back, 3 bases at V and 0 bases at J, with 8 bases in the middle. Germline V gene lookup returns CDR1 DFQATT and CDR2 SNEGSKA (reference sequence). The CDR3 extends over 13 amino acids. This CDR3 reads CSASGPNQETQYF. The DNA read from the CDR3 is TGCAGTGCTAGTGGGCCGAACCAAGAGACC.

Note on this clone: The read is 3 residues too short to cover the CDR3 end, so that end is filled in from the germline J gene. The V call is TRBV18, the J call TRBJ2-7, with TRBD1 identical over 9 bases. Germline trimming cut 0 bases from V and 4 bases from J; bases unmatched to any gene: 4. Germline CDR1 and CDR2: KGHSH and LQKENI. The CDR3 covers 15 residues. The DNA read from the CDR3 is TGTGCCAGCTCACCACCCGGGACAGGGAAGTACGAG. Its translation: CASSPPGTGKYE. The entire CDR3 protein is CASSPPGTGKYEQYF.

To note about this clone: The DNA ends 3 residues before the CDR3 does, and the rest of the CDR3 is filled in from the germline J gene. V gene TRBV19 combines with J gene TRBJ2-7; 12 bases map to TRBD1. CDR3 length equals 18 residues. Germline V gene data show CDR1 as LNHDA and CDR2 as SQIVND (reference sequence). Unmatched junction bases numbered 11, after V lost 5 bases and J lost 0 bases. Partial CDR3 DNA: TGTGCCAGTAGTTTAAAGGGGACAGGGGGCTCAACCTCCTACGAG. Protein sequence: CASSLKGTGGSTSYE. The full CDR3 protein is CASSLKGTGGSTSYEQYF.

Concerning this clone itself: The sequenced fragment ends 3 residues before the CDR3 boundary, so the rest is inferred from the germline J gene. The gene calls are TRBV5-1 and TRBJ2-7, with TRBD2 identical over 7 bases. V lost 4 bases and J lost 6; bases outside the gene matches: 7. This CDR3 region has 13 residues. Germline V gives CDR1 SGHRS, CDR2 YFSETQ. CDR3: CASSTEGLREQYF. CDR3 bases read: TGCGCCAGCAGCACCGAGGGACTACGCGAG.

On this clone itself: The read halts 3 residues ahead of the CDR3 end, with the missing end drawn from the germline J gene. The chain is built from TRBV19 and TRBJ2-2; the D gene could be TRBD1 or TRBD2 (5 bases each). This CDR3 has 16 amino acids. Trimming took off 4 bases at V and 5 bases at J, with 17 bases between the two ends. The germline V gene has CDR1 LNHDA and CDR2 SQIVND (reference sequence). This chain's CDR3 is CASSRGSLSGTGELFF. The CDR3 bases that were read are TGTGCCAGTAGTAGAGGGTCGTTGTCAGGGACCGGGGAG. Supplemented by reference TRBV19 and TRBJ2-2, the full variable domain reads DGGITQSPKYLFRKEGQNVTLSCEQNLNHDAMYWYRQDPGQGLRLIYYSQIVNDFQKGDIAEGYSVSREKKESFPLTVTSAQKNPTAFYLCASSRGSLSGTGELFFGEGSRLTVL.

Regarding this clone: The read stops 3 residues short of the end of the CDR3; the missing end is completed from the germline J gene. The V and J genes are TRBV20-1 and TRBJ2-3; no firm D call. The CDR3 runs to 13 residues. CDR1 DFQATT and CDR2 SNEGSKA come from the germline V gene (reference sequence). V was cut by 3 bases and J by 1 base, with 8 bases left in between. CDR3 DNA (partial): TGCAGTGCTAGTATTCCGGGCACAGATACG. Translation: CSASIPGTDT. The CDR3, in full, reads CSASIPGTDTQYF.